This T cell receptor (beta chain) is drawn from a study of PD-1 blockade in classical Hodgkin lymphoma. Study-level findings and limits: Similar baseline diversity was found in complete responders and newly diagnosed patients.

Assay: immunoSEQ multiplex PCR; the TCRdb copy retains only in-frame clones and omits some. The data show roughly 13,000 clones, about 80% seen once. V shed 3 bases and J shed 0 bases, with 19 bases lying between them. There are 18 residues in the CDR3. The germline CDR1 and CDR2 sequences are SGHDT and YYEEEE. Time point here: cycle 4 day 1 (C4D1), after 6 weeks of nivolumab. All patients relapsed after autologous stem cell transplantation, and brentuximab vedotin exposure varied. CD4+ T cells were purified from thawed PBMCs by magnetic negative selection. Points on this clone: The antigen is unknown.

This clonotype was obtained from a human donor with classical Hodgkin lymphoma. The J gene is TRBJ2-1, the V gene TRBV5-6; D may be TRBD2 (6 bases). This specimen consisted of CD4+ T cells from blood, obtained before the fourth cycle of nivolumab. As DNA, the CDR3 is TGTGCCAGCAGCTCTGGGAGGAGGAGGGTCAGCTCCTACAATGAGCAGTTCTTC. It encodes CASSSGRRRVSSYNEQFF.